This entry is about one TCR beta chain. These data originate in a study of human T cells and chemical hapten exposure. As for the study in general: Diphenylcyclopropenone doses were given weekly to the scalps of patients across the approximately 24-week study. Chiefly women, the patients showed alopecia areata, totalis or universalis.

Time point here: pre-sensitization, week 0. Described treatment: therapeutic diphenylcyclopropenone sensitization with weekly scalp DPC. Prior to each patch test being applied, blood was drawn. The study's library attached unique molecular identifiers to single cDNA molecules. One entry per CDR3 protein results from TCRdb running MiXCR on the RACE reads. This sample has about 180,000 distinct CDR3 sequences, with more than 25% found just once. V lost 1 base and J lost 2, with 6 bases in between. This CDR3 comprises 14 residues. CDR1 is SGHDN and CDR2 is FVKESK in the germline V gene. The chain combines TRBV14 with TRBJ1-3; no reliable D call. The sequence derives from a woman in her twenties or thirties with alopecia areata. Some clones in this sample may be carry-over from other donors' samples. Sequenced here: whole blood, sampled in connection with sensitization to the hapten diphenylcyclopropenone (DPC). The DNA of the CDR3 is TGTGCCAGCAGCCAAGCTAGTCCTGGAAACACCATATATTTT. Amino acid sequence: CASSQASPGNTIYF.